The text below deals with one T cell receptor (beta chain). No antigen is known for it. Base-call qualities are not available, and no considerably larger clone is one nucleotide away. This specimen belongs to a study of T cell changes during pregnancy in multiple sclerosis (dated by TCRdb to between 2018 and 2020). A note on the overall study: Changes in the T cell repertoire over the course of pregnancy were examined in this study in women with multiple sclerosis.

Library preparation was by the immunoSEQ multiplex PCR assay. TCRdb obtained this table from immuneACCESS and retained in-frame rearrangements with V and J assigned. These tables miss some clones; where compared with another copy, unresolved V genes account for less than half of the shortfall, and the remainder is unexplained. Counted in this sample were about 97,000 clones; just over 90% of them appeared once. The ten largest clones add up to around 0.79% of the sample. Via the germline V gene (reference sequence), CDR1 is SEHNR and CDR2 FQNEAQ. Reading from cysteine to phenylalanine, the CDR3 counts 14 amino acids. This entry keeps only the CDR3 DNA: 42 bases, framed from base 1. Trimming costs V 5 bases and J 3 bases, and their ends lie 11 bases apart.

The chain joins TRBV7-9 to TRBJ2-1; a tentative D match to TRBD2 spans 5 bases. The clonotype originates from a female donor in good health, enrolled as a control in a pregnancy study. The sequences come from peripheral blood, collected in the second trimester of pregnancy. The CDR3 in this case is CASSTWTLYNEQFF. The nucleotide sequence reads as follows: TGTGCCAGCAGCACCTGGACTCTCTACAATGAGCAGTTCTTC.